Shown below are 28 T cell receptor beta chains from a single sample sequenced in a study of cytomegalovirus exposure and HLA in healthy donors. PCR involved 60 Vbeta and 13 Jbeta primers. The method was immunoSEQ multiplex PCR; TCRdb's version includes in-frame clones alone and lacks a portion of them. There are 150,000 to 200,000 clones in the sample; 76% occur only once, and 3.1% lies in the top ten. Input material: PBMCs. These receptors all stem from a male donor in good health and CMV-seronegative.

This chain connects TRBV5-1 to TRBJ2-7, with 11 bases fitting TRBD2. Unmatched junction bases numbered 4, after V lost 4 bases and J lost 1 base. The CDR3 contains 15 residues. The germline V gene has CDR1 SGHRS and CDR2 YFSETQ. For the CDR3, the DNA is TGCGCCAGCAGCCCGGCTAGCGGGGGGTCCTACGAGCAGTACTTC. It encodes CASSPASGGSYEQYF.

J is TRBJ2-1 and V is TRBV18; 7 bases agree with TRBD1. This CDR3 has 13 amino acids. V was clipped by 2 bases and J by 10 bases; unmatched bases: 5. Germline CDR1 reads KGHSH; CDR2 reads LQKENI. CDR3 DNA sequence: TGTGCCAGCTCACCAAAGACAGGGAACGAGCAGTTCTTC. It specifies CASSPKTGNEQFF.

This sequence joins TRBV28 and TRBJ1-2, with D uncertain. Trimming shortened V by 3 bases and J by 8 bases, and 16 bases separated the two germline ends. This CDR3 has 14 residues. CDR1 and CDR2 from the germline V gene are MDHEN and SYDVKM. CDR3 loop: CASSFYSSGWGYTF. CDR3 DNA sequence: TGTGCCAGCAGTTTTTACTCCTCGGGGTGGGGCTACACCTTC.

This chain joins TRBV19 and TRBJ2-1; TRBD2 matches at 7 bases. Unmatched junction bases numbered 4, after V lost 7 bases and J lost 1 base. Germline values: CDR1 LNHDA, CDR2 SQIVND (reference sequence). The CDR3 spans 14 residues. DNA of the CDR3: TGTGCCAGTACCTCGGGAGGATCCTACAATGAGCAGTTCTTC. Translation: CASTSGGSYNEQFF.

The V gene is TRBV18, the J gene TRBJ1-2; maybe TRBD1 (5 bases). The CDR3 is made up of 16 amino acids. V lost 4 bases, J lost 1 base, and 16 bases lay in between. Germline CDR1 reads KGHSH; CDR2 reads LQKENI. The CDR3 loop is CASSRDYGLLNYGYTF. For the CDR3, the DNA is TGTGCCAGCTCACGGGACTATGGACTGCTTAACTATGGCTACACCTTC.

The CDR3 sequence: CASSPRQAYYGYTF. CDR3 DNA sequence: TGTGCCAGTAGTCCAAGACAGGCATACTATGGCTACACCTTC. The genes are TRBV19 and TRBJ1-2, with a possible D match to TRBD1 (6 bases). This CDR3 has 14 residues. Trimming removed 5 bases from V and 3 bases from J, with 13 bases in between. Germline V gives CDR1 LNHDA, CDR2 SQIVND (reference sequence).

The rearrangement uses TRBV14 and TRBJ2-5; D gene ambiguous. Trimming took 0 bases from V and 5 from J, leaving 10 bases between them. CDR1 SGHDN and CDR2 FVKESK come from the germline V gene. The CDR3 length is 14 residues. The CDR3 coding sequence is TGTGCCAGCAGCCAAGACGTTGTGAGGGAGACCCAGTACTTC. Translating gives CASSQDVVRETQYF.

The table lists this clone with a few counts. The chain uses TRBV27 and TRBJ2-7; no clear D. V lost 8 bases to trimming and J lost 5 bases, with 19 bases between them. This CDR3 contains 14 residues. Germline-derived CDR1 and CDR2 are MNHEY and SMNVEV (reference sequence). CDR3 nucleotides: TGTGCCAGCCGCCCCAGGTCTAATCCCCACGAGCAGTACTTC. Protein: CASRPRSNPHEQYF.

This clone has only one observation. The chain carries TRBV4-3 and TRBJ1-1, with D unclear. This CDR3 contains 16 residues. Germline V gene sequence: CDR1 LGHNA, CDR2 YSLEER. V lost 1 base and J 3 bases, leaving 15 bases between the germline ends. CDR3 sequence reads: CASSQASSLHHTEAFF. The DNA of the CDR3 is TGCGCCAGCAGCCAAGCGAGTAGCCTCCACCACACTGAAGCTTTCTTT.

The V gene is TRBV18, the J gene TRBJ2-5, with D unresolved. Gene TRBJ2-7 matches the end of the DNA better, so the J call may be wrong. Germline V gene data show CDR1 as KGHSH and CDR2 as LQKENI. The CDR3 consists of 12 residues. CDR3 residues: CASSLNDYEQYF. DNA of the CDR3: TGTGCCAGCTCACTCAATGACTACGAGCAGTACTTC.

This rearrangement joins TRBV9 to TRBJ1-1; D gene uncertain. The V gene's germline CDR1 is SGDLS and CDR2 YYNGEE. The CDR3 spans 13 residues. V dropped 4 bases and J dropped 3 bases, with 10 bases sitting between them. The CDR3 protein is CASSRSRDTEAFF. The DNA for the CDR3 is TGTGCCAGCAGCCGGTCCCGGGACACTGAAGCTTTCTTT.

The chain employs TRBV9 and TRBJ2-7, with 10 bases identical to TRBD1. The V and J ends lost 3 bases and 6 bases, in that order; junction bases with no gene match: 9. Germline-derived CDR1 and CDR2 are SGDLS and YYNGEE. CDR3 size: 15 residues. The CDR3 DNA sequence: TGTGCCAGCAGCGAAACCGGGACAGGGGTTAGCGAGCAGTACTTC. Translated: CASSETGTGVSEQYF.

The chain uses TRBV9 and TRBJ1-5; D is uncertain. The V gene's germline CDR1 is SGDLS and CDR2 YYNGEE. The CDR3 is made up of 14 amino acids. V was clipped by 0 bases and J by 6 bases, with 10 bases between them. CDR3: CASSVDPGSQPQHF. The CDR3 DNA sequence: TGTGCCAGCAGCGTAGATCCGGGTTCTCAGCCCCAGCATTTT. The entire variable domain, with the rest obtained from reference TRBV9 and TRBJ1-5, is as follows: DSGVTQTPKHLITATGQRVTLRCSPRSGDLSVYWYQQSLDQGLQFLIQYYNGEERAKGNILERFSAQQFPDLHSELNLSSLELGDSALYFCASSVDPGSQPQHFGDGTRLSIL.

In this sample, this clone turned up a few times. The V call is TRBV4-1, the J call TRBJ1-5; 8 nucleotides match TRBD1. Trimming at V came to 4 bases and at J to 12 bases, leaving 14 bases not matched to a gene. The germline V gene encodes CDR1 MGHRA and CDR2 YSYEKL. CDR3 length equals 15 residues. CDR3 DNA: TGCGCCAGCAGCCCCAGATATTCCGGGACAGGAGGCCAGCATTTT. This translates into CASSPRYSGTGGQHF.

The chain employs TRBV6-5 and TRBJ1-4, with no clear D. The CDR3 covers 14 residues. CDR1 and CDR2 from the germline V gene are MNHEY and SVGAGI. V was shortened by 8 bases and J by 5 bases, with 15 bases between the two germline ends. The CDR3 sequence: CASGGWAGNEKLFF. The CDR3 DNA reads TGTGCCAGCGGAGGTTGGGCAGGCAATGAAAAACTGTTTTTT.

The V call is TRBV25-1, the J call TRBJ2-1, with 10 bases identical to TRBD2. V shed 4 bases, J shed 7 bases, and the junction held 7 bases outside the gene matches. Germline CDR1 and CDR2: MGHDK and SYGVNS. This CDR3 is built from 15 residues. CDR3 DNA sequence: TGTGCCAGCAGTGTTGAAGCGGGGGGGTCTAATGAGCAGTTCTTC. Translated, it gives CASSVEAGGSNEQFF.

V and J are TRBV6-1 and TRBJ2-7, with 13 bases matching TRBD2. V lost 4 bases, J lost 2 bases, and 2 bases stayed unmatched. The CDR3 loop spans 15 amino acids. Germline V CDR1 and CDR2: MNHNS, SASEGT. The CDR3 sequence: CASSGLAGGPYEQYF. The CDR3 DNA sequence: TGTGCCAGCAGTGGACTAGCGGGGGGCCCCTACGAGCAGTACTTC.

This chain joins TRBV28 and TRBJ2-3, with 7 positions matching TRBD1. This CDR3 comprises 17 residues. Looked up from germline, CDR1 is MDHEN and CDR2 is SYDVKM. Germline trimming cut 5 bases from V and 0 bases from J; bases unmatched to any gene: 11. CDR3 loop: CASSPRTGITSTDTQYF. CDR3 DNA sequence: TGTGCCAGCAGTCCTCGGACAGGAATTACTAGCACAGATACGCAGTATTTT.

This chain links TRBV27 with TRBJ2-3; 15 nucleotides agree with TRBD2. The CDR3 has 15 residues. The V gene's germline CDR1 is MNHEY and CDR2 SMNVEV (reference sequence). The V segment lost 3 bases and the J segment 5 bases; nucleotides outside the gene matches: 0. CDR3 nucleotides: TGTGCCAGCAGTTTGGGACTAGCGGGGGGAGATACGCAGTATTTT. This gives the protein CASSLGLAGGDTQYF.

The chain has TRBV13 and TRBJ2-4; TRBD1 matches 9 bases. This CDR3 has 16 residues. J gave up 8 bases and V 3 bases, and 11 bases lay outside the gene matches. Germline values: CDR1 PRHDT, CDR2 FYEKMQ (reference sequence). CDR3 loop: CASSFSRRDRAHIQYF. CDR3 bases: TGTGCCAGCAGCTTCTCGAGACGGGACAGGGCTCACATTCAGTACTTC. Drawing the rest from reference TRBV13 and TRBJ2-4, the complete variable domain is AAGVIQSPRHLIKEKRETATLKCYPIPRHDTVYWYQQGPGQDPQFLISFYEKMQSDKGSIPDRFSAQQFSDYHSELNMSSLELGDSALYFCASSFSRRDRAHIQYFGAGTRLSVL.

J is TRBJ2-7 and V is TRBV7-6; the D gene is possibly TRBD2 (6 bases). V was pared by 5 bases and J by 1 base, with 15 bases between. Germline values: CDR1 SGHVS, CDR2 FNYEAQ. This CDR3 spans 15 amino acids. This CDR3 reads CASSVGTLGSYEQYF. The CDR3 region has the DNA TGTGCCAGCAGCGTCGGGACTCTTGGATCCTACGAGCAGTACTTC.

The chain is built from TRBV27 and TRBJ2-5; 11 bases are a match to TRBD2. The CDR3 length is 14 residues. The ends lost 6 bases at V and 5 bases at J; junction bases unmatched: 5. The V gene's germline CDR1 is MNHEY and CDR2 SMNVEV (reference sequence). Written as DNA, the CDR3 is TGTGCCAGCAGCCTAGCGGGAGGTGGGGAGACCCAGTACTTC. The encoded protein is CASSLAGGGETQYF.

This chain connects TRBV11-2 to TRBJ2-5, with 7 bases identical to TRBD1. Germline CDR1 reads SGHAT; CDR2 reads FQNNGV. With 4 bases clipped from V and 1 base from J, the junction kept 12 bases outside the gene matches. The CDR3 is 17 amino acids. The CDR3 DNA follows: TGTGCCAGCAGCTCCGGCACCTGGGGACAGATCCAAGAGACCCAGTACTTC. The encoded protein is CASSSGTWGQIQETQYF. Full variable domain (remainder filled in from reference TRBV11-2 and TRBJ2-5): EAGVAQSPRYKIIEKRQSVAFWCNPISGHATLYWYQQILGQGPKLLIQFQNNGVVDDSQLPKDRFSAERLKGVDSTLKIQPAKLEDSAVYLCASSSGTWGQIQETQYFGPGTRLLVL.

The CDR3 coding sequence is TGTGCCAGCAGCTTAACTCAGGGTAACGAGCAGTACTTC. Its protein product is CASSLTQGNEQYF. The chain is built from TRBV7-3 and TRBJ2-7, with D perhaps TRBD1 (5 bases). In germline, CDR1 is SGHTA, CDR2 FQGTGA. Trimming took 0 bases from V and 5 from J, leaving 8 bases between them. The CDR3 extends over 13 amino acids.

This chain uses TRBV4-3 with TRBJ2-5; perhaps TRBD2 as D (7 bases). CDR3 length: 18 amino acids. The V end lost 0 bases, the J end lost 5 bases, and 22 bases lay between the germline ends. The germline CDR1 and CDR2 sequences are LGHNA and YSLEER. In DNA, the CDR3 is TGCGCCAGCAGCCAAGAAGGGGGGTCGGGGCGGGAGACGGAGACCCAGTACTTC. This codes for CASSQEGGSGRETETQYF.

The chain combines TRBV4-1 with TRBJ2-7; D is ambiguous. Trimming stripped 1 base from V and 0 bases from J, with 22 bases between. The length of the CDR3 is 19 residues. Germline V gene lookup returns CDR1 MGHRA and CDR2 YSYEKL. The CDR3 DNA reads as TGCGCCAGCAGCCAAGTAATTACTACTGGAGAAACGAACTCCTACGAGCAGTACTTC. Encoded protein: CASSQVITTGETNSYEQYF.

As for this clone: Other DNA sequences in the same sample also yield this CDR3. CDR3 bases: TGCGCCAGCAGCTTGGGAGGTGGTGAAAAACTGTTTTTT. Amino acid sequence: CASSLGGGEKLFF. V and J are TRBV5-1 and TRBJ1-4, with D unresolved. V was trimmed by 0 bases and J by 7 bases, leaving 7 bases between them. There are 13 residues in the CDR3. Germline-derived CDR1 and CDR2 are SGHRS and YFSETQ.

This chain joins TRBV7-9 and TRBJ2-5, with D maybe TRBD2 (7 bases). With 1 base removed from V and 5 bases from J, the gap between germline ends came to 11 bases. Germline loops: CDR1 SEHNR, CDR2 FQNEAQ (reference sequence). The CDR3 contains 14 residues. CDR3 DNA sequence: TGTGCCAGCAGCTTAGGGGGGGGCCAGGAGACCCAGTACTTC. Amino acids: CASSLGGGQETQYF.